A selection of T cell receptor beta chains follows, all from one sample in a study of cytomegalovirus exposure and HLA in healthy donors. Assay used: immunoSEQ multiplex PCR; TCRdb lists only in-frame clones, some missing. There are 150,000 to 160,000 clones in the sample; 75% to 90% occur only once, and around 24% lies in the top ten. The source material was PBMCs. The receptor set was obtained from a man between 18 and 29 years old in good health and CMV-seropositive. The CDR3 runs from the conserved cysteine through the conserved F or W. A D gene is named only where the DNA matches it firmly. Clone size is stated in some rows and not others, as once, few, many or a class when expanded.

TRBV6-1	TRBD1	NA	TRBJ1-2	CASSGGTGGTYGYTF	TGTGCCAGCAGTGGGGGGACAGGGGGCACTTATGGCTACACCTTC
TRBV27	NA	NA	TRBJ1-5	CASSSISGSNQPQHF	TGTGCCAGCAGTTCTATTTCAGGGAGCAATCAGCCCCAGCATTTT
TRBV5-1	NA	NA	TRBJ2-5	CASSRPPGGARQETQYF	TGCGCCAGCAGCCGCCCGCCGGGGGGCGCGAGGCAAGAGACCCAGTACTTC
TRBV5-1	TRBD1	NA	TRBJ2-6	CASSSGQGASGANVLTF	TGCGCCAGCAGCTCCGGACAGGGGGCATCTGGGGCCAACGTCCTGACTTTC
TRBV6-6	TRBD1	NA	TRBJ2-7	CASSTPDRGPYEQYF	TGTGCCAGCAGTACTCCGGACAGGGGACCCTACGAGCAGTACTTC
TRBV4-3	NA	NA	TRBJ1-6	CASSRERNSPLHF	TGCGCCAGCAGCCGAGAGAGGAATTCACCCCTCCACTTT
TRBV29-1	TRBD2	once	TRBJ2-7	CSAGRLNDEQYF	TGCAGCGCCGGGAGGCTGAACGACGAGCAGTACTTC
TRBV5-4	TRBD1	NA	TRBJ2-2	CASSRQGLNTGELFF	TGTGCCAGCAGTAGACAGGGCTTGAACACCGGGGAGCTGTTTTTT
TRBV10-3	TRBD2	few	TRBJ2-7	CAISDAGVPYEQYF	TGTGCCATCAGTGATGCGGGAGTACCCTACGAGCAGTACTTC
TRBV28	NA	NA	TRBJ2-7	CASHSPLTGMDEQYF	TGTGCCAGCCATTCCCCCCTAACAGGTATGGACGAGCAGTACTTC
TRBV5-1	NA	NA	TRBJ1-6	CASSLGRGQNSPLHF	TGCGCCAGCAGCTTGGGAAGGGGACAAAATTCACCCCTCCACTTT
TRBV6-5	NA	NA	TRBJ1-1	CASSLQGWTDTEAFF	TGTGCCAGCAGTCTACAGGGTTGGACAGACACTGAAGCTTTCTTT
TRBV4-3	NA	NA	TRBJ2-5	CASSQSPGGEETQYF	TGCGCCAGCAGCCAGAGCCCGGGGGGCGAAGAGACCCAGTACTTC
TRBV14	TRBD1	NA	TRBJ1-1	CASSQVQGATEAFF	TGTGCCAGCAGCCAAGTACAGGGGGCCACTGAAGCTTTCTTT
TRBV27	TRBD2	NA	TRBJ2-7	CASSLAGGPWYEQYF	TGTGCCAGCAGTTTAGCGGGGGGGCCGTGGTACGAGCAGTACTTC
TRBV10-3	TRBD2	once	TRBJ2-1	CAISRTSGGYNEQFF	TGTGCCATCAGTAGAACTAGCGGGGGTTACAATGAGCAGTTCTTC
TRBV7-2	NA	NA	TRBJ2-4	CASSQGGLAKNIQYF	TGTGCCAGCAGTCAGGGGGGACTAGCCAAAAACATTCAGTACTTC
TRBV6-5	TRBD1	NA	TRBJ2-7	CASRPNPGQSYEQYF	TGTGCCAGCAGACCCAACCCGGGACAGAGTTACGAGCAGTACTTC
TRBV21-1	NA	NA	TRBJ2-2	CASSKVPGGELFF	TGTGCCAGCAGCAAAGTCCCCGGTGGGGAGCTGTTTTTT
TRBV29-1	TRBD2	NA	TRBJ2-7	CSATSGGSYEQYF	TGCAGCGCCACGAGCGGGGGCTCCTACGAGCAGTACTTC
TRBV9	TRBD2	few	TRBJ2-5	CASSFSGGDTETQYF	TGTGCCAGCAGCTTTAGCGGGGGTGATACCGAGACCCAGTACTTC
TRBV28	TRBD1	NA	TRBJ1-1	CASLIRQGRTEAFF	TGTGCCAGCCTTATACGACAGGGCCGTACTGAAGCTTTCTTT
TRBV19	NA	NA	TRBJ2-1	CASSDSGTALYNEQFF	TGTGCCAGTAGCGATAGCGGGACAGCCCTCTACAATGAGCAGTTCTTC
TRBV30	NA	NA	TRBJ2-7	CAWSGLETYEQYF	TGTGCCTGGAGTGGACTAGAAACCTACGAGCAGTACTTC